This T cell receptor beta chain was sequenced during a study of blood T cell repertoires in COVID-19. The overall study: From T cells, B-cell-depleted T cells, or PBMCs came the material, which was cDNA or gDNA.

The junction had 3 bases not matched to a gene; V was cut back by 2 bases and J by 5 bases. Germline-derived CDR1 and CDR2 are MNHEY and SMNVEV (reference sequence). The CDR3 is 14 residues long. Cohorts were assigned according to the clinical history that participants reported. Profiling relied on immunoSEQ multiplex PCR, and the TCRdb table lists in-frame clones only, not all of them. Of 150,000 to 200,000 clones in the sample, 85% to 90% were seen once. This chain joins TRBV27 and TRBJ1-2; 9 nucleotides agree with TRBD1. Material: PBMCs or T cells enriched from blood (not recorded which). This sequence originates from a woman in her thirties or forties in a cohort exposed to, infected with or recovered from COVID-19 (not recorded which). DNA for the CDR3: TGTGCCAGCAGTTTAGTTGGGACAGGGTATGGCTACACCTTC. Translation gives CASSLVGTGYGYTF.